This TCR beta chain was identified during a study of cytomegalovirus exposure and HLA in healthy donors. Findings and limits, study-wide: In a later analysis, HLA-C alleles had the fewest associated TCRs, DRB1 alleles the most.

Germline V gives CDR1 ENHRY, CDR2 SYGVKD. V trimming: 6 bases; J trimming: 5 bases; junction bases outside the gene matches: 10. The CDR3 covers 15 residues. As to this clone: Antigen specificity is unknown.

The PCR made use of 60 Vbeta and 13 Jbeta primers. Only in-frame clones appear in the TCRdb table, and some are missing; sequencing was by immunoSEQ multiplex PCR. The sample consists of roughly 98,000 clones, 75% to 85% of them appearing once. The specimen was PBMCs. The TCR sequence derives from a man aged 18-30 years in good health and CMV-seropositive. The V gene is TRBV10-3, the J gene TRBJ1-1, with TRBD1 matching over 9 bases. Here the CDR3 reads CAIRAGTGLGTEAFF. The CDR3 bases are TGTGCCATCAGGGCCGGGACAGGGTTAGGGACTGAAGCTTTCTTT.